The sequence of this T cell receptor (beta chain) was determined in a study of beta chain features in type 1 diabetes. The table lists this clone with a few counts. The investigators reverse transcribed all of the isolated RNA, so they sequenced expressed TCRB transcripts. Sequencing used immunoSEQ multiplex PCR; TCRdb keeps in-frame clones, though not all of them. The sample yields under 450,000 clones, more than 11% seen once. CD4+ cells of the naive, central memory, regulatory and stem cell-like memory types were sorted via CD45RO/CCR7/CD25/CD127/CD95/CD27. The TCR sequence derives from a young man in good health. Sequenced sample: naive CD4+ T cells from blood.

The CDR3 loop is CASSLGRVSTDTQYF. CDR3 DNA sequence: TGTGCCAGCAGCTTGGGCAGGGTTAGCACAGATACGCAGTATTTT. The chain has TRBV7-9 and TRBJ2-3; a weak D match, TRBD1 (5 bases). CDR1 and CDR2 from the germline V gene are SEHNR and FQNEAQ (reference sequence). Trimming cost V 3 bases and J 0 bases, with 10 bases left between them. This CDR3 contains 15 residues.